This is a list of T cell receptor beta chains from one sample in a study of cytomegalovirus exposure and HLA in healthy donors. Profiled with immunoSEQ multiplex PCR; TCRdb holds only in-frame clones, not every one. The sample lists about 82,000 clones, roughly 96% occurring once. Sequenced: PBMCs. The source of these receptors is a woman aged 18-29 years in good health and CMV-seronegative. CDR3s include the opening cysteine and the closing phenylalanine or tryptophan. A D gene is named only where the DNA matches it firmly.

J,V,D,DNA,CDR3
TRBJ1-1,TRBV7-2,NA,TGTGCCAGCAGCCGACGAGGGTGGAACACTGAAGCTTTCTTT,CASSRRGWNTEAFF
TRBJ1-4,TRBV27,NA,TGTGCCAGCAGCTGGAGGGGATCTGAAAAACTGTTTTTT,CASSWRGSEKLFF
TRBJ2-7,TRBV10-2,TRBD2,TGCGCCAGCAGTGACCCAGGACTAGCCTACGAGCAGTACTTC,CASSDPGLAYEQYF
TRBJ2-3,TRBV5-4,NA,TGTGCCAGCAGCCCGGTCCCGTCTACAGATACGCAGTATTTT,CASSPVPSTDTQYF
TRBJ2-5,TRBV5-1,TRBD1,TGCGCCAGCAACTTGGGGGACAGCGAAGGGACCCAGTACTTC,CASNLGDSEGTQYF
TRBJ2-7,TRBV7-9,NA,TGTGCCAGCACCGCCCCGGGAGAAAGAAACGAGCAGTACTTC,CASTAPGERNEQYF
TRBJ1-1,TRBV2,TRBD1,TGTGCCAGCAGGGGACAGCTTAACACTGAAGCTTTCTTT,CASRGQLNTEAFF
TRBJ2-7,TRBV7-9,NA,TGTGCCAGCAGCTTGTGGGCCGTCAAACGAGCATCCTACGAGCAGTACTTC,CASSLWAVKRASYEQYF
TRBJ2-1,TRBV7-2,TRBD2,TGTGCCAGCAGCTCGAGGACTAGCGGGGGGGCCCTCGGTGAGCAGTTCTTC,CASSSRTSGGALGEQFF
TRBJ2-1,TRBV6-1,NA,TGTGCCAGCAGTGGGGTTGGGGGCGGGAGAGGAAATGAGCAGTTCTTC,CASSGVGGGRGNEQFF
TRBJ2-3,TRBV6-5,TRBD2,TGTGCCAGCAGCTCGGGACTAGCGGACACAGATACGCAGTATTTT,CASSSGLADTDTQYF
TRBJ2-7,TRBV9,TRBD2,TGTGCCAGCAGCGTAAGTCCGACTAGCGGGAGGGTGGAGCAGTACTTC,CASSVSPTSGRVEQYF
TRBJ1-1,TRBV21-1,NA,TGTGCCAGCACCAGAGGACAGGGTTTGTGTGCTTTCTTT,CASTRGQGLCAFF
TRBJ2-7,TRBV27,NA,TGTGCCAGCAGTTTACGCGGCGGAGGTTTCTACGAGCAGTACTTC,CASSLRGGGFYEQYF
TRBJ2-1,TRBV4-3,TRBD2,TGCGCCAGCAGCCAAGAATGGACTAGCGGGGGGGGGAGGTCCTACAATGAGCAGTTCTTC,CASSQEWTSGGGRSYNEQFF
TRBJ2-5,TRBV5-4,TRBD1,TGTGCCAGCAGCGTGGGGACAGGGGAGCGTGGAGGTGCGACCCAGTACTTC,CASSVGTGERGGATQYF
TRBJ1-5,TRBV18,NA,TGTGCCAGCTCACCCCCAGGGAATAGCAATCAGCCCCAGCATTTT,CASSPPGNSNQPQHF
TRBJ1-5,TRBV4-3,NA,TGCGCCAGCAGCCAAGAAAGGGGGTCTATTAGTCAGCCCCAGCATTTT,CASSQERGSISQPQHF
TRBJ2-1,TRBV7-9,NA,TGTGCCAGCAGCTCGCACAAGTATGAGCAGTTCTTC,CASSSHKYEQFF
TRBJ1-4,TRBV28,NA,TGTGCCAGCAGTTTGGGGTCGGGGGGGCTTCTGTTTTTT,CASSLGSGGLLFF
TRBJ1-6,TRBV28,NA,TGTGCCATGAGGGAGGACAATACGAATTCACCCCTCCACTTT,CAMREDNTNSPLHF
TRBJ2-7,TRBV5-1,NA,TGCGCCAGCAGCTTTCGGGGAGGCTCCTACGAGCAGTACTTC,CASSFRGGSYEQYF